The next 2 T cell receptor beta chains were all read from a single sample in a study of blood T cell repertoires in COVID-19 (TCRdb year 2020). The method was the immunoSEQ multiplex PCR assay. TCRdb took this table from immuneACCESS and kept in-frame rearrangements with V and J called. Such tables lack part of the clones; where checked against another copy, unresolved V genes explain under half of the gap, and the rest is unexplained. This sample comprises approximately 31,000 clones, approximately 86% of them detected only once. Under 30% of the sample is held by the ten biggest clonotypes. Sequenced sample: peripheral blood. The source is an elderly woman with active or convalescent COVID-19.

The chain uses TRBV19 and TRBJ1-5; the D gene is possibly TRBD1 (5 bases). This CDR3 comprises 15 residues. Between the trimmed V and J ends, which lost 3 bases and 3 bases, there was a span of 12 bases. CDR1 is LNHDA, CDR2 SQIVND, per germline (reference sequence). The CDR3 DNA is TGTGCCAGTAGTATTCCCGGGGGTTACAATCAGCCCCAGCATTTT. Amino acid sequence: CASSIPGGYNQPQHF.

This chain connects TRBV3-1 (or the pseudogene TRBV3-2) to TRBJ1-1; D gene unclear. V was clipped by 6 bases and J by 4 bases, with 6 bases between them. CDR3 length equals 11 residues. Germline-derived CDR1 and CDR2 are LGHDT and YNNKEL (reference sequence). CDR3 loop: CASSSSTEAFF. DNA for the CDR3: TGTGCCAGCAGTTCCAGCACTGAAGCTTTCTTT.